Listed here are 29 T cell receptor beta chains from one sample, sequenced in a study of beta chain features in type 1 diabetes (dated by TCRdb to the late 2010s). Libraries were constructed by the immunoSEQ multiplex PCR assay. All of the isolated RNA was reverse transcribed with the High Capacity cDNA Reverse Transcription Kit, so expressed TCRB transcripts were sequenced. Drawn from immuneACCESS, this table holds only the in-frame rearrangements with V and J called that TCRdb kept. Clones are partly lost; checked studies trace under half to an unresolved V gene and leave the rest unexplained. Recorded for this sample are approximately 250,000 clones; more than 9% of them occurred a single time. The leading ten clones occupy under 0.045% of the sample. The sequenced material came from naive CD4+ T cells from blood. What this sample's cell subset or site label stands for: true naive CD4+ T cells. These receptor sequences come from a young woman in good health.

The chain employs TRBV5-1 and TRBJ1-5; possibly TRBD1 for D (6 bases). The CDR3 extends over 16 amino acids. Germline V lookup: CDR1 SGHRS, CDR2 YFSETQ. Trimming removed 4 bases from V and 1 base from J, with 15 bases in between. In DNA form, the CDR3 reads TGCGCCAGCAGCGCCAGTACCAGGGGCAGCAATCAGCCCCAGCATTTT. Its protein is CASSASTRGSNQPQHF.

This clone was seen a few times. The CDR3 here is CSVGEAGGDYEQYF. In DNA, the CDR3 is TGCAGCGTTGGAGAAGCGGGAGGAGACTACGAGCAGTACTTC. The chain links TRBV29-1 to TRBJ2-7, with 9 bases lining up with TRBD2. V lost 4 bases to trimming and J lost 3 bases; unmatched junction nucleotides: 7. Germline V gene lookup returns CDR1 SQVTM and CDR2 ANQGSEA. The CDR3 is 14 amino acids.

In this sample, this clone turned up a few times. The chain has TRBV5-1 and TRBJ2-1, with 12 bases fitting TRBD2. Germline CDR1 is SGHRS and CDR2 is YFSETQ. V shed 9 bases, J shed 5 bases, and the junction held 6 bases outside the gene matches. The CDR3 is made up of 14 amino acids. The CDR3 coding sequence is TGCGCCACTACTGGACTAGCGGGGAACAATGAGCAGTTCTTC. This translates into CATTGLAGNNEQFF.

The V call is TRBV6-5, the J call TRBJ1-3, with a weak D call TRBD1 (6 bases). Trimming shortened V by 4 bases and J by 1 base, and 14 bases separated the two germline ends. The germline V gene encodes CDR1 MNHEY and CDR2 SVGAGI. CDR3 length: 16 amino acids. CDR3 sequence: CASSSSDSPSGNTIYF. The CDR3, as DNA: TGTGCCAGCAGTTCCTCGGACAGTCCGTCTGGAAACACCATATATTTT.

This clone was detected only a few times. The chain couples TRBV13 to TRBJ1-1, with D uncertain. CDR1 and CDR2 from the germline V gene are PRHDT and FYEKMQ (reference sequence). Trimming cost V 3 bases and J 3 bases, with 8 bases left between them. This CDR3 has 13 amino acids. CDR3 sequence (DNA): TGTGCCAGCAGCTTTTCAGGATACACTGAAGCTTTCTTT. It is translated as CASSFSGYTEAFF.

The V call is TRBV9, the J call TRBJ2-6; the D gene is possibly TRBD2 (6 bases). The germline CDR1 and CDR2 sequences are SGDLS and YYNGEE. Deletions cut 3 bases from V and 0 bases from J, with 10 bases between. CDR3 size: 16 residues. The CDR3 bases are TGTGCCAGCAGCGATGGGGGGACCTCTGGGGCCAACGTCCTGACTTTC. Translation gives CASSDGGTSGANVLTF.

This chain uses TRBV5-1 with TRBJ1-1; unclear D gene. The CDR3 has 15 residues. In germline, CDR1 is SGHRS, CDR2 YFSETQ. The ends were cut back, 5 bases at V and 1 base at J, with 15 bases in the middle. CDR3 coding DNA: TGCGCCAGCAGTAAAGGGCCCCGGGAGAACACTGAAGCTTTCTTT. This encodes CASSKGPRENTEAFF. Full variable domain (outside the CDR3, taken from reference TRBV5-1 and TRBJ1-1): KAGVTQTPRYLIKTRGQQVTLSCSPISGHRSVSWYQQTPGQGLQFLFEYFSETQRNKGNFPGRFSGRQFSNSRSEMNVSTLELGDSALYLCASSKGPRENTEAFFGQGTRLTVV.

V usage is TRBV27 and J usage is TRBJ2-5; 8 positions agree with TRBD2. Germline CDR1 and CDR2: MNHEY and SMNVEV (reference sequence). The V and J ends lost 4 bases and 4 bases, in that order; junction bases with no gene match: 14. The CDR3 sequence is 17 residues long. CDR3 in DNA: TGTGCCAGCAGTTCCACTTGGGTTAGCGGGGCTCTAGAGACCCAGTACTTC. Its protein is CASSSTWVSGALETQYF.

This clone was found a few times. The rearrangement joins TRBV15 to TRBJ2-2, with 10 bases that match TRBD1. The V and J ends lost 2 bases and 6 bases, in that order; junction bases with no gene match: 6. The CDR3 extends over 16 amino acids. Germline V gives CDR1 LNHNV, CDR2 YYDKDF (reference sequence). DNA of the CDR3: TGTGCCACCAGCAGATCGGGACAGGGGATGGCCGGGGAGCTGTTTTTT. This gives the protein CATSRSGQGMAGELFF.

V gene TRBV5-1 combines with J gene TRBJ1-4, with D unresolved. Per germline, CDR1 SGHRS and CDR2 YFSETQ. V was pared by 4 bases and J by 4 bases, with 14 bases between. The CDR3 is 15 residues long. The CDR3 here is CASSPFEEINEKLFF. Here the CDR3 DNA reads TGCGCCAGCAGCCCATTCGAGGAGATTAATGAAAAACTGTTTTTT.

This chain uses TRBV6-1 with TRBJ2-3; D may be TRBD2 (6 bases). Germline V lookup: CDR1 MNHNS, CDR2 SASEGT. Trimming took 7 bases from V and 5 from J, leaving 16 bases between them. The CDR3 length is 14 residues. Here the CDR3 DNA reads TGTGCCAGCAACGAGGAGGGTTTGGAAGATACGCAGTATTTT. Its protein is CASNEEGLEDTQYF.

The chain uses TRBV5-4 and TRBJ2-5; D possibly corresponds to TRBD1 (7 bases). Trimming left V 0 bases short and J 9 bases short, with 18 bases between. CDR3 length: 15 amino acids. The germline V gene encodes CDR1 SGHNT and CDR2 YYREEE (reference sequence). CDR3 residues: CASSLETSHQGAQYF. In nucleotides, the CDR3 is TGTGCCAGCAGCTTGGAGACTAGTCACCAGGGGGCCCAGTACTTC.

This clone was counted a few times. CDR3 protein: CAWSRDNRGSNEKLFF. Written as DNA, the CDR3 is TGTGCCTGGTCCCGGGACAATCGCGGATCTAATGAAAAACTGTTTTTT. The chain couples TRBV30 to TRBJ1-4; D possibly corresponds to TRBD1 (6 bases). V lost 5 bases and J 3 bases, leaving 19 bases between the germline ends. This CDR3 comprises 16 residues. The germline gives CDR1 GTSNPN, CDR2 SVGIG (reference sequence).

This clone has more than one count but fewer than ten. The chain has TRBV9 and TRBJ2-7; D possibly corresponds to TRBD2 (5 bases). Germline V gene data show CDR1 as SGDLS and CDR2 as YYNGEE. V was trimmed by 3 bases and J by 2 bases, leaving 12 bases between them. The length of the CDR3 is 14 residues. The CDR3 protein is CASSASGVPYEQYF. The CDR3 nucleotides read TGTGCCAGCAGCGCGTCCGGGGTACCCTACGAGCAGTACTTC.

This clone has a handful of counts. The rearrangement links TRBV2 to TRBJ2-5; D gene unclear. From germline, CDR1 is SNHLY and CDR2 FYNNEI. The CDR3 contains 15 residues. Between the trimmed V and J ends, which lost 0 bases and 5 bases, there was a span of 13 bases. The CDR3 reads CASSEAQPGLETQYF. The CDR3 bases are TGTGCCAGCAGTGAAGCGCAGCCGGGTCTTGAGACCCAGTACTTC.

This clone turned up a few times. The rearrangement links TRBV19 to TRBJ1-1, with 7 bases identical to TRBD1. Per the germline V gene, CDR1 is LNHDA and CDR2 is SQIVND (reference sequence). This CDR3 comprises 14 residues. Germline trimming cut 6 bases from V and 2 bases from J; bases unmatched to any gene: 6. The CDR3 DNA follows: TGTGCCAGTAGATACAGGGGCGGAAACACTGAAGCTTTCTTT. Its translation is CASRYRGGNTEAFF.

In its sample, this clone was seen a few times. This sequence joins TRBV30 and TRBJ1-1, with TRBD1 identical over 8 bases. With 3 bases clipped from V and 2 bases from J, the junction kept 14 bases outside the gene matches. Per germline, CDR1 GTSNPN and CDR2 SVGIG (reference sequence). This CDR3 has 17 residues. CDR3 sequence (DNA): TGTGCCTGGAGCATCGCCGGGACAGGCCTCGCAAACACTGAAGCTTTCTTT. It yields the protein CAWSIAGTGLANTEAFF.

This sequence joins TRBV5-6 and TRBJ2-5, with 8 bases matching TRBD1. With V trimmed by 0 bases and J by 0 bases, 1 base remained unmatched. This CDR3 is 15 amino acids long. Per germline, CDR1 SGHDT and CDR2 YYEEEE. The DNA for the CDR3 is TGTGCCAGCAGCTTGGACAGGGGGTACCAAGAGACCCAGTACTTC. Its protein product is CASSLDRGYQETQYF. Full variable domain (remainder filled in from reference TRBV5-6 and TRBJ2-5): DAGVTQSPTHLIKTRGQQVTLRCSPKSGHDTVSWYQQALGQGPQFIFQYYEEEERQRGNFPDRFSGHQFPNYSSELNVNALLLGDSALYLCASSLDRGYQETQYFGPGTRLLVL.

This clone was counted between two and nine times. J is TRBJ1-2 and V is TRBV14; weak D call: TRBD1 (6 bases). V lost 5 bases to trimming and J lost 4 bases, with 14 bases between them. The CDR3 spans 14 residues. The germline V gene has CDR1 SGHDN and CDR2 FVKESK. This CDR3 reads CASSFSGDIYGYTF. The CDR3 DNA is TGTGCCAGCAGCTTTAGTGGGGACATCTATGGCTACACCTTC.

This clone was seen a few times. V usage is TRBV18 and J usage is TRBJ2-7, with D uncertain. The CDR3 runs 14 residues. Germline CDR1 reads KGHSH; CDR2 reads LQKENI. Trimming took off 4 bases at V and 7 bases at J, with 17 bases between the two ends. The CDR3 protein is CASSRLTTESEQYF. The CDR3 DNA reads as TGTGCCAGCTCACGTCTTACGACGGAGTCGGAGCAGTACTTC. Using reference TRBV18 and TRBJ2-7 for the parts outside the CDR3, the full variable domain is NAGVMQNPRHLVRRRGQEARLRCSPMKGHSHVYWYRQLPEEGLKFMVYLQKENIIDESGMPKERFSAEFPKEGPSILRIQQVVRGDSAAYFCASSRLTTESEQYFGPGTRLTVT.

This clone was found a few times. The chain recombines TRBV15 with TRBJ1-4, with D unresolved. Looked up from germline, CDR1 is LNHNV and CDR2 is YYDKDF (reference sequence). This CDR3 has 16 residues. Trimming left V 3 bases short and J 8 bases short, with 19 bases between. The CDR3 coding sequence is TGTGCCACCAGCAGCCCCCGTTCGGGTCCCGGGGAAAAACTGTTTTTT. Translated: CATSSPRSGPGEKLFF.

The chain carries TRBV7-9 and TRBJ1-4; TRBD1 matches at 8 bases. The germline V gene encodes CDR1 SEHNR and CDR2 FQNEAQ (reference sequence). With V trimmed by 4 bases and J by 7 bases, 5 bases remained unmatched. This CDR3 comprises 14 residues. In DNA, the CDR3 is TGTGCCAGCAGCTGGACAGGGACGGGTGAAAAACTGTTTTTT. It specifies CASSWTGTGEKLFF.

This clone was counted between two and nine times. This chain links TRBV5-1 with TRBJ2-1, with D perhaps TRBD2 (5 bases). The CDR3 totals 16 residues. Trimming took 0 bases from V and 4 from J, leaving 14 bases between them. In germline, CDR1 is SGHRS, CDR2 YFSETQ. CDR3 nucleotide sequence: TGCGCCAGCAGCTTGGCTGGGGATGGGAGATACAATGAGCAGTTCTTC. Its translation is CASSLAGDGRYNEQFF. Drawing the rest from reference TRBV5-1 and TRBJ2-1, the complete variable domain is KAGVTQTPRYLIKTRGQQVTLSCSPISGHRSVSWYQQTPGQGLQFLFEYFSETQRNKGNFPGRFSGRQFSNSRSEMNVSTLELGDSALYLCASSLAGDGRYNEQFFGPGTRLTVL.

The genes are TRBV5-6 and TRBJ2-1, with TRBD1 matching 10 bases. Germline V CDR1 and CDR2: SGHDT, YYEEEE. The V gene end was trimmed by 0 bases and the J gene end by 4 bases; junction bases not matched to a gene: 4. CDR3 length equals 16 residues. CDR3 DNA sequence: TGTGCCAGCAGCTTGGGACAGGGGGCCCCATACAATGAGCAGTTCTTC. This sequence encodes CASSLGQGAPYNEQFF. Drawing the rest from reference TRBV5-6 and TRBJ2-1, the complete variable domain is DAGVTQSPTHLIKTRGQQVTLRCSPKSGHDTVSWYQQALGQGPQFIFQYYEEEERQRGNFPDRFSGHQFPNYSSELNVNALLLGDSALYLCASSLGQGAPYNEQFFGPGTRLTVL.

This clone was counted only a few times. The chain links TRBV18 to TRBJ1-4; perhaps TRBD1 as D (6 bases). This CDR3 has 14 residues. CDR1 and CDR2 (germline): KGHSH, LQKENI. The V gene lost 5 bases and the J gene lost 12 bases, with 19 bases spanning the gap. In DNA, the CDR3 is TGTGCCAGCTCATACGACAGGACCGCTGAGGAACTGTTTTTT. It translates to CASSYDRTAEELFF. The full variable domain, rest sourced from reference TRBV18 and TRBJ1-4, is NAGVMQNPRHLVRRRGQEARLRCSPMKGHSHVYWYRQLPEEGLKFMVYLQKENIIDESGMPKERFSAEFPKEGPSILRIQQVVRGDSAAYFCASSYDRTAEELFFGSGTQLSVL.

This clone was counted only a few times. The chain couples TRBV15 to TRBJ2-5; TRBD1 matches at 7 bases. The germline V gene has CDR1 LNHNV and CDR2 YYDKDF (reference sequence). With 4 bases clipped from V and 2 bases from J, the junction kept 4 bases outside the gene matches. This CDR3 has 14 amino acids. Here the CDR3 reads CATSTQGRQETQYF. DNA for the CDR3: TGTGCCACCAGCACACAGGGGCGACAAGAGACCCAGTACTTC.

The V call is TRBV18, the J call TRBJ2-5, with 7 bases matching TRBD1. CDR1 is KGHSH, CDR2 LQKENI, per germline. The CDR3 is 15 residues long. V shed 0 bases, J shed 4 bases, and the junction held 5 bases outside the gene matches. The chain's CDR3 is CASSPPSNRGETQYF. Here the CDR3 DNA reads TGTGCCAGCTCACCACCTTCAAACAGGGGAGAGACCCAGTACTTC.

The chain recombines TRBV28 with TRBJ2-7, with 11 positions matching TRBD1. This CDR3 has 16 amino acids. In germline, CDR1 is MDHEN, CDR2 SYDVKM. V dropped 6 bases and J dropped 1; count of bases not matched to a gene: 8. The CDR3 sequence is CASRNLRDRGSYEQYF. The CDR3 DNA reads TGTGCCAGCAGGAACCTCCGGGACAGGGGGTCCTACGAGCAGTACTTC.

The chain carries TRBV2 and TRBJ2-7, with 7 bases fitting TRBD2. CDR1 SNHLY and CDR2 FYNNEI come from the germline V gene. Trimming took 6 bases from V and 1 from J; bases not matched to a gene: 6. The CDR3 runs to 14 residues. CDR3 in amino acids: CASRTPSGSYEQYF. The CDR3 bases are TGTGCCAGCAGAACTCCTAGCGGTTCCTACGAGCAGTACTTC.